This passage covers 16 T cell receptor beta chains from one sample sequenced in a study of cytomegalovirus exposure and HLA in healthy donors. Primers: 60 Vbeta forward and 13 Jbeta reverse. Libraries were prepared by immunoSEQ multiplex PCR; TCRdb keeps only in-frame clonotypes and omits some of them. The table has more than 90,000 clones, less than 80% seen once. The sample taken for sequencing was PBMCs. The receptors were gathered from a boy aged 10-17 years in good health and CMV-seropositive.

This chain joins TRBV5-8 and TRBJ2-6; no reliable D call. The CDR3 length is 16 residues. CDR1 is SGHTS and CDR2 is YDEGEE in the germline V gene. With 0 bases removed from V and 0 bases from J, the gap between germline ends came to 7 bases. This CDR3 reads CASSLEWSSGANVLTF. The CDR3 nucleotides read TGTGCCAGCAGCTTGGAGTGGAGCTCTGGGGCCAACGTCCTGACTTTC.

The chain links TRBV6-5 to TRBJ1-2, with D possibly TRBD1 on 5 matching bases. This CDR3 has 15 amino acids. V was clipped by 2 bases and J by 4 bases, with 14 bases between them. Germline V gene lookup returns CDR1 MNHEY and CDR2 SVGAGI. The CDR3 sequence: CASSYGAVPGYGYTF. The CDR3 DNA reads TGTGCCAGCAGTTACGGGGCAGTCCCAGGCTATGGCTACACCTTC.

The sample holds a few counts of this clone. The genes are TRBV27 and TRBJ2-7; 8 bases match TRBD2. Germline assignment: CDR1 MNHEY and CDR2 SMNVEV (reference sequence). The CDR3 extends over 16 amino acids. The V segment lost 5 bases and the J segment 0 bases; nucleotides outside the gene matches: 9. The CDR3 loop is CASSSTSGMSSYEQYF. The CDR3 DNA follows: TGTGCCAGCAGTAGTACTAGCGGTATGAGCTCCTACGAGCAGTACTTC.

The chain joins TRBV7-2 to TRBJ1-3, with D unclear. The germline V gene encodes CDR1 SGHTA and CDR2 FQGNSA. Trimming took off 0 bases at V and 4 bases at J, with 7 bases between the two ends. CDR3 length equals 14 residues. CDR3 coding DNA: TGTGCCAGCAGCTTAGCAGCATTCGGAAACACCATATATTTT. This encodes CASSLAAFGNTIYF.

The chain links TRBV9 to TRBJ2-2; D remains unclear. This CDR3 has 15 residues. The germline gives CDR1 SGDLS, CDR2 YYNGEE. V was shortened by 0 bases and J by 2 bases, with 8 bases between the two germline ends. This chain's CDR3 is CASSVELSNTGELFF. The CDR3, as DNA: TGTGCCAGCAGCGTAGAACTATCCAACACCGGGGAGCTGTTTTTT.

V and J are TRBV27 and TRBJ2-7; 11 positions match TRBD1. Trimming removed 5 bases from V and 2 bases from J; junction bases left unmatched: 8. Per the germline V gene, CDR1 is MNHEY and CDR2 is SMNVEV (reference sequence). The CDR3 is made up of 16 amino acids. As DNA, the CDR3 is TGTGCCAGCAGTCCCACGACGGGACAGGGGGCCTACGAGCAGTACTTC. Translating gives CASSPTTGQGAYEQYF.

The chain combines TRBV10-2 with TRBJ2-3; 12 bases fit TRBD2. From germline, CDR1 is WSHSY and CDR2 SAAADI. V shed 0 bases, J shed 0 bases, and the junction held 7 bases outside the gene matches. CDR3 length: 19 amino acids. The CDR3 is CASSESGTSGSASTDTQYF. In DNA form, the CDR3 reads TGCGCCAGCAGTGAGTCAGGGACTAGCGGGTCCGCAAGCACAGATACGCAGTATTTT.

DNA of the CDR3: TGTGCCAGCAGCCGTATGACCGGGGAGCTGTTTTTT. It codes for CASSRMTGELFF. The V gene is TRBV7-2, the J gene TRBJ2-2; no clear D. This CDR3 is 12 amino acids long. Germline CDR1 is SGHTA and CDR2 is FQGNSA. V dropped 5 bases and J dropped 5 bases, with 6 bases sitting between them.

The chain employs TRBV7-9 and TRBJ2-5; 7 nucleotides line up with TRBD2. Trimming took 5 bases from V and 3 from J; bases not matched to a gene: 15. The CDR3 is 17 residues long. Looked up from germline, CDR1 is SEHNR and CDR2 is FQNEAQ (reference sequence). DNA of the CDR3: TGTGCCAGCAGCCCTAGTCGTGGGGGTCGGGGGGAAGAGACCCAGTACTTC. This sequence encodes CASSPSRGGRGEETQYF.

The chain links TRBV7-9 to TRBJ1-1; 7 bases map to TRBD1. J was trimmed by 3 bases and V by 7 bases; bases with no gene match: 11. Germline CDR1 SEHNR, CDR2 FQNEAQ (reference sequence). The CDR3 extends over 15 amino acids. CDR3 amino acids: CASTLPVGQDTEAFF. The CDR3 nucleotides are TGTGCCAGCACCCTCCCCGTCGGACAGGACACTGAAGCTTTCTTT.

The rearrangement joins TRBV5-1 to TRBJ2-5; no clear D. The J call may be faulty, since TRBJ2-7 better matches the DNA end. In germline, CDR1 is SGHRS, CDR2 YFSETQ. There are 13 residues in the CDR3. The CDR3 nucleotides read TGCGCCAGCAGCTTTGGAGATTCCTACGAGCAGTACTTC. Translating gives CASSFGDSYEQYF.

V gene TRBV14 combines with J gene TRBJ2-5; D perhaps matches TRBD2 (5 bases). Trimming stripped 1 base from V and 5 bases from J, with 20 bases between. The CDR3 runs to 17 residues. Germline CDR1 reads SGHDN; CDR2 reads FVKESK. CDR3 sequence (DNA): TGTGCCAGCAGCCAAGGATCCGGGATCGGCCGAAGGGAGACCCAGTACTTC. Translation: CASSQGSGIGRRETQYF. Supplemented by reference TRBV14 and TRBJ2-5, the full variable domain reads EAGVTQFPSHSVIEKGQTVTLRCDPISGHDNLYWYRRVMGKEIKFLLHFVKESKQDESGMPNNRFLAERTGGTYSTLKVQPAELEDSGVYFCASSQGSGIGRRETQYFGPGTRLLVL.

The chain uses TRBV4-3 and TRBJ2-3, with 11 bases identical to TRBD1. Germline V lookup: CDR1 LGHNA, CDR2 YSLEER. The V segment lost 2 bases and the J segment 1 base; nucleotides outside the gene matches: 17. The CDR3 sequence is 21 residues long. The CDR3 loop is CASSQLRGPGQGVFGTDTQYF. In DNA, the CDR3 is TGCGCCAGCAGCCAACTCCGTGGGCCGGGACAGGGGGTTTTTGGCACAGATACGCAGTATTTT.

For the CDR3, the DNA is TGTGCCAGCAGTTACTCGCCGTCTAGCGGGCGGAATGAGCAGTTCTTC. It codes for CASSYSPSSGRNEQFF. This sequence joins TRBV6-5 and TRBJ2-1; 8 nucleotides match TRBD2. The CDR3 is made up of 16 amino acids. With 0 bases clipped from V and 7 bases from J, the junction kept 8 bases outside the gene matches. In germline, CDR1 is MNHEY, CDR2 SVGAGI.

This clone was seen a few times. The chain carries TRBV2 and TRBJ1-2; 7 positions agree with TRBD1. The V gene's germline CDR1 is SNHLY and CDR2 FYNNEI. The CDR3 contains 16 residues. Trimming cost V 1 base and J 4 bases; bases outside gene matches: 9. This chain's CDR3 is CASSEGTQGVSYGYTF. The CDR3 nucleotides are TGTGCCAGCAGTGAAGGTACCCAGGGGGTTTCCTATGGCTACACCTTC. The variable domain in full, with the rest retrieved from reference TRBV2 and TRBJ1-2, is EPEVTQTPSHQVTQMGQEVILRCVPISNHLYFYWYRQILGQKVEFLVSFYNNEISEKSEIFDDQFSVERPDGSNFTLKIRSTKLEDSAMYFCASSEGTQGVSYGYTFGSGTRLTVV.

This clone was seen more than once but under ten times. CDR3 DNA: TGTGCCAGCATCCTGGACAGACCCGCCTACGAGCAGTACTTC. This translates into CASILDRPAYEQYF. The genes are TRBV2 and TRBJ2-7; possibly TRBD1 for D (6 bases). Trimming stripped 7 bases from V and 2 bases from J, with 15 bases between. This CDR3 has 14 residues. CDR1 SNHLY and CDR2 FYNNEI come from the germline V gene.